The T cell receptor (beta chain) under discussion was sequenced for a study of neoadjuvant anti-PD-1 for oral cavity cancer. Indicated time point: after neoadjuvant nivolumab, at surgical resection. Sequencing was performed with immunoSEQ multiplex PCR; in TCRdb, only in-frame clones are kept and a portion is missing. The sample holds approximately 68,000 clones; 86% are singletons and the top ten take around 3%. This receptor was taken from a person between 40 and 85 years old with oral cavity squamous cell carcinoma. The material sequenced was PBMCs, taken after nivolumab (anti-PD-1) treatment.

CDR3 sequence reads: CASSLNFKAPGYEKLFF. CDR3 coding DNA: TGTGCCAGCAGCTTAAATTTCAAGGCCCCGGGGTATGAAAAACTGTTTTTT. V usage is TRBV11-2 and J usage is TRBJ1-4; D is uncertain. The germline V gene encodes CDR1 SGHAT and CDR2 FQNNGV. Trimming left V 2 bases short and J 6 bases short, with 19 bases between. The CDR3 is 17 residues long.